One sample yielded the 8 T cell receptor beta chains listed below, sequenced in a study of human CD8 memory T cell subsets (dated by TCRdb to about 2020). A Human TCR Profiling Kit was used to prepare UMI-labeled 5' RACE TCRbeta libraries. Following reprocessing of the reads by TCRdb, the data hold one row per CDR3 protein sequence and no DNA is available. This sample's table carries approximately 7,000 distinct CDR3 sequences. The ten most abundant clones make up around 22% of the sample. What was sequenced was CD8+ T cells from PBMCs. The receptors were sampled from a human donor in good health.

Judged by frequency, this clonotype is medium-sized. V usage is TRBV4-1 and J usage is TRBJ2-7; the TRBD1 assignment by TCRdb is unverifiable without DNA. The CDR3 is made up of 13 amino acids. Germline CDR1 reads MGHRA; CDR2 reads YSYEKL. The CDR3 sequence is CASSQATGGEQYF.

V usage is TRBV19 and J usage is TRBJ2-1; TCRdb proposes TRBD2, but this gene call is untestable without DNA. Germline CDR1 is LNHDA and CDR2 is SQIVND (reference sequence). This CDR3 is 15 amino acids long. The CDR3 sequence is CASRLASSSYNEQFF.

Measured by frequency, this clonotype is medium-sized. The gene calls are TRBV29-1 and TRBJ2-5; as DNA is missing, the TRBD1 call by TCRdb cannot be tested. The CDR3 runs 14 residues. Germline V gene data show CDR1 as SQVTM and CDR2 as ANQGSEA. This CDR3 is CSVRDPDQQETQYF.

This clonotype is labeled medium-sized based on frequency. The rearrangement links TRBV20-1 to TRBJ2-1; TCRdb proposes TRBD1, but this gene call is untestable without DNA. The CDR3 runs 15 residues. From germline, CDR1 is DFQATT and CDR2 SNEGSKA (reference sequence). Here the CDR3 reads CSARDLTGQHNEQFF.

This clonotype is called medium-sized (0.01 to 0.1%) based on its frequency. The gene calls are TRBV18 and TRBJ2-3; TCRdb names TRBD1, which stays unverified in the absence of DNA. From germline, CDR1 is KGHSH and CDR2 LQKENI. This CDR3 region has 16 residues. The CDR3 loop is CASSRRDWDPTDTQYF.

The genes are TRBV14 and TRBJ2-7. CDR1 is SGHDN and CDR2 is FVKESK in the germline V gene. The CDR3 is 14 residues long. This CDR3 reads CASSQLLWAYEQYF. Drawing the rest from reference TRBV14 and TRBJ2-7, the complete variable domain is EAGVTQFPSHSVIEKGQTVTLRCDPISGHDNLYWYRRVMGKEIKFLLHFVKESKQDESGMPNNRFLAERTGGTYSTLKVQPAELEDSGVYFCASSQLLWAYEQYFGPGTRLTVT.

The genes are TRBV12-3 or TRBV12-4 and TRBJ2-5; TCRdb selects TRBD2, and the lack of DNA leaves this call unchecked. The CDR3 covers 15 residues. The CDR3 reads CASSFYRGPQETQYF.

This clonotype is medium-sized (0.01 to 0.1%) by frequency. This sequence joins TRBV29-1 and TRBJ2-7. This CDR3 contains 12 residues. The germline CDR1 and CDR2 sequences are SQVTM and ANQGSEA. This CDR3 reads CSVEAPGSEQYF.